This T cell receptor (beta chain) was sequenced for a study of T-cell reconstitution after alpha-beta-depleted transplantation in children. This clonotype was picked up many times. The antigen is not known. V lost 5 bases and J lost 3; bases outside the gene matches: 7. The CDR3 is made up of 14 amino acids. Germline loops: CDR1 SEHNR, CDR2 FQNEAQ (reference sequence). Using unique molecular identifiers, the investigators prepared the TCRbeta library. TCRdb analysed the PCR reads with MiXCR anew, one entry per CDR3 protein. The sample carries roughly 240,000 distinct CDR3 sequences, under 9.5% recorded once. Study-wide results and limits: In patients about two months after transplant, alpha-beta T cells reportedly arose from several hundred expanded graft clones. The authors attributed T-cell counts and diversity one year after transplant mostly to newly produced T cells. In some patients, recipient T cells and intrathymic progenitors surviving conditioning explained high day-60 diversity.

The clonotype comes from a male patient between 10 and 17 years old who had a stem cell transplant for acute lymphoblastic leukemia, so the T cells may come from the graft donor. The chain carries TRBV7-9 and TRBJ2-7; TRBD2 aligns across 7 bases. This specimen was PBMCs, mostly from graft donor cells, taken 180 days after TCRalphabeta/CD19-depleted stem cell transplant. In nucleotides, the CDR3 is TGTGCCAGCAGCCCCGCGAGCGGGATCTACGAGCAGTACTTC. This translates into CASSPASGIYEQYF.